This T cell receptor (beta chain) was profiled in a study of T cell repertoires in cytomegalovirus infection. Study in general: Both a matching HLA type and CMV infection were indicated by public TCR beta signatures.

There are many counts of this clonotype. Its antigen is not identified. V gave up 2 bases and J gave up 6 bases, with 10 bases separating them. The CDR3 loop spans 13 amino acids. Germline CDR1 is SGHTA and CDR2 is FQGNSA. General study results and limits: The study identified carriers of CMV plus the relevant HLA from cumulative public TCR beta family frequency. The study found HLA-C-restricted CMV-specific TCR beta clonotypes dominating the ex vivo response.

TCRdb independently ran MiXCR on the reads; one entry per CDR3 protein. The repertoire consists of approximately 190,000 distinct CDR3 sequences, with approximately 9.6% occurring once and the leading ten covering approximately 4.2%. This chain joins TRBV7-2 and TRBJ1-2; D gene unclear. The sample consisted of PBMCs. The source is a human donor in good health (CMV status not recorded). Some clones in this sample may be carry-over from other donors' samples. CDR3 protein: CASSLPARDGYTF. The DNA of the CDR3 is TGTGCCAGCAGCTTACCAGCGAGGGATGGCTACACCTTC. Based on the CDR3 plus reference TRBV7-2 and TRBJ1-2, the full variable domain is GAGVSQSPSNKVTEKGKDVELRCDPISGHTALYWYRQSLGQGLEFLIYFQGNSAPDKSGLPSDRFSAERTGGSVSTLTIQRTQQEDSAVYLCASSLPARDGYTFGSGTRLTVV.